The TCR beta chain under discussion was sequenced for a study of cytotoxic CD8 clonotypes in ibrutinib-treated CLL. Study information: Patient counts were around 12 relapsed/refractory, about 14 treatment-naive and about 18 IGHV unmutated.

Depth targeted 1 in 200,000 to 1 in 1 million T cells, averaging approximately 9.3x coverage per clonotype. TCRdb's copy holds only in-frame clones and misses some; the assay was immunoSEQ multiplex PCR. The sample has about 200,000 clones; about four fifths are singletons. A note on this clone: Its antigen is currently unknown.

Study results and caveats: For progressing versus sustained-remission patients, sampling times were not the same. Clonality was higher at baseline than in age-matched healthy donors and tracked circulating CD8+ T-cell counts.

Germline CDR1 reads MGHDK; CDR2 reads SYGVNS. V lost 3 bases to trimming and J lost 0 bases, with 6 bases between them. This CDR3 comprises 13 residues. The input for sequencing was PBMCs, taken after 12 months of ibrutinib treatment. This TCR was recovered from a human donor with chronic lymphocytic leukemia. V gene TRBV25-1 combines with J gene TRBJ2-7; D uncertain. In nucleotides, the CDR3 is TGTGCCAGCAGTGAGCCCGGCTCCTACGAGCAGTACTTC. As protein: CASSEPGSYEQYF.